A single sample gave rise to the 27 T cell receptor beta chains below, sequenced in a study of blood T cell repertoires in COVID-19. TCRdb's table, derived via immunoSEQ multiplex PCR, lists solely in-frame clones and lacks some. Found here are around 260,000 clones, 70% to 90% of them singletons; the top ten hold approximately 0.94%. What was sequenced was peripheral blood. These receptors all stem from a human donor with COVID-19, enrolled during active disease. The donor label of this sample is uncertain.

The rearrangement joins TRBV6-2 or TRBV6-3 to TRBJ2-7, with TRBD2 matching 14 bases. This CDR3 contains 18 residues. Losses at the gene ends were 6 bases for V and 3 bases for J; bases not matched to a gene: 13. Germline-derived CDR1 and CDR2 are MNHEY and SVGEGT. The CDR3 coding sequence is TGTGCCAGCAGCCGGGGACTAGCGGGAGTTCCCCCTGGCTACGAGCAGTACTTC. It specifies CASSRGLAGVPPGYEQYF.

The CDR3, as DNA: TGCAGCGTTTACAGGCCCTACTATGGCTACACCTTC. Translating gives CSVYRPYYGYTF. V gene TRBV29-1 combines with J gene TRBJ1-2; weak D call: TRBD1 (5 bases). CDR3 length: 12 amino acids. The V gene lost 5 bases and the J gene lost 3 bases, with 10 bases spanning the gap. CDR1 and CDR2 from the germline V gene are SQVTM and ANQGSEA.

V gene TRBV20-1 combines with J gene TRBJ2-5, with 8 bases that match TRBD2. V lost 3 bases and J lost 0; bases outside the gene matches: 6. The CDR3 has 15 amino acids. Germline loops: CDR1 DFQATT, CDR2 SNEGSKA (reference sequence). The CDR3 loop reads CSASDAGGYQETQYF. Written as DNA, the CDR3 is TGCAGTGCTAGTGATGCGGGAGGCTACCAAGAGACCCAGTACTTC.

The rearrangement joins TRBV7-2 to TRBJ2-5; 8 bases match TRBD2. Germline lookup yields CDR1 SGHTA and CDR2 FQGNSA. The V segment lost 4 bases and the J segment 5 bases; nucleotides outside the gene matches: 12. This CDR3 comprises 16 residues. DNA of the CDR3: TGTGCCAGCAGCTCGGGGGGGAGTAGCGGGAAGGAGACCCAGTACTTC. This translates into CASSSGGSSGKETQYF.

This chain joins TRBV12-5 and TRBJ1-1, with D unresolved. The CDR3 extends over 12 amino acids. Trimming pared 3 bases from V and 4 bases from J, leaving 6 bases between. Germline CDR1 and CDR2: LGHNT and FRNRAP. The CDR3 nucleotides are TGTGCTAGTGGTTTTCGAGGCACTGAAGCTTTCTTT. Encoded protein: CASGFRGTEAFF.

V usage is TRBV19 and J usage is TRBJ2-5, with D tentatively TRBD2 (6 bases). Trimming shortened V by 5 bases and J by 2 bases, and 24 bases separated the two germline ends. This CDR3 region has 18 residues. In germline, CDR1 is LNHDA, CDR2 SQIVND (reference sequence). CDR3 residues: CASSPPLEWRVGQETQYF. The CDR3 nucleotides read TGTGCCAGTAGTCCCCCCCTGGAGTGGAGGGTAGGACAAGAGACCCAGTACTTC.

The rearrangement joins TRBV28 to TRBJ1-2; 7 nucleotides match TRBD1. Looked up from germline, CDR1 is MDHEN and CDR2 is SYDVKM. The CDR3 loop spans 15 amino acids. Trimming removed 5 bases from V and 8 bases from J; junction bases left unmatched: 14. In DNA, the CDR3 is TGTGCCAGCAGTGGCGGGACAGCCCCGAGGTGGGGCTACACCTTC. This gives the protein CASSGGTAPRWGYTF.

This clone was seen only a few times. The gene calls are TRBV5-1 and TRBJ2-7; a weak D match, TRBD1 (6 bases). Trimming removed 6 bases at V and 1 base at J, with 14 bases between. CDR3 length: 14 residues. The germline gives CDR1 SGHRS, CDR2 YFSETQ. The CDR3 nucleotides are TGCGCCAGCAAACTGACGACAGGATCCTACGAGCAGTACTTC. This encodes CASKLTTGSYEQYF.

CDR3 in DNA: TGTGCCAGCAGTGATACTAGGGACCGCACGGGAGGGGGCTACACCTTC. Translating gives CASSDTRDRTGGGYTF. The chain joins TRBV2 to TRBJ1-2; D may be TRBD1 (5 bases). CDR3 length: 16 residues. V was cut by 3 bases and J by 8 bases, with 22 bases left in between. Germline assignment: CDR1 SNHLY and CDR2 FYNNEI.

The CDR3 is CASSWSGADSPLHF. The CDR3 coding sequence is TGTGCCAGCAGTTGGTCAGGGGCCGATTCACCCCTCCACTTT. The rearrangement links TRBV27 to TRBJ1-6, with TRBD1 as a possible D gene (6 bases). The CDR3 length is 14 residues. The V gene lost 4 bases and the J gene lost 8 bases, with 12 bases spanning the gap. Germline V gives CDR1 MNHEY, CDR2 SMNVEV (reference sequence).

The chain carries TRBV5-1 and TRBJ2-1, with D maybe TRBD2 (6 bases). Trimming removed 0 bases at V and 4 bases at J, with 17 bases between. The length of the CDR3 is 17 residues. CDR1 is SGHRS, CDR2 YFSETQ, per germline. The CDR3 DNA reads as TGCGCCAGCAGCTTGGATGGGCTAGCGTATGTGTACAATGAGCAGTTCTTC. Its protein is CASSLDGLAYVYNEQFF.

The J gene is TRBJ1-1, the V gene TRBV2; D call uncertain. This CDR3 is built from 14 residues. The V gene lost 4 bases and the J gene lost 4 bases, with 13 bases spanning the gap. Germline V gene data show CDR1 as SNHLY and CDR2 as FYNNEI. CDR3 bases: TGTGCCAGCAGTGGTGGGAGTGGATCCACTGAAGCTTTCTTT. This sequence encodes CASSGGSGSTEAFF.

This rearrangement joins TRBV11-2 to TRBJ1-5; no firm D call. Trimming took off 1 base at V and 1 base at J, with 11 bases between the two ends. The CDR3 extends over 16 amino acids. Per germline, CDR1 SGHAT and CDR2 FQNNGV. CDR3 DNA sequence: TGTGCCAGCAGCTTAGGAGGCCCCATAAGCAATCAGCCCCAGCATTTT. Translating gives CASSLGGPISNQPQHF. Combining the CDR3 with reference TRBV11-2 and TRBJ1-5 gives the whole variable domain EAGVAQSPRYKIIEKRQSVAFWCNPISGHATLYWYQQILGQGPKLLIQFQNNGVVDDSQLPKDRFSAERLKGVDSTLKIQPAKLEDSAVYLCASSLGGPISNQPQHFGDGTRLSIL.

The chain uses TRBV5-1 and TRBJ2-7, with 12 bases fitting TRBD2. Germline CDR1 SGHRS, CDR2 YFSETQ. The CDR3 totals 14 residues. Losses at the gene ends were 5 bases for V and 7 bases for J; bases not matched to a gene: 7. CDR3 nucleotide sequence: TGCGCCAGCAGTGTGACTAGCGGGAGTAGTGAGCAGTACTTC. Its protein is CASSVTSGSSEQYF.

This clone came up once. The V call is TRBV18, the J call TRBJ1-5; TRBD1 matches 9 bases. J was trimmed by 13 bases and V by 3 bases; bases with no gene match: 4. Per germline, CDR1 KGHSH and CDR2 LQKENI. The CDR3 is 12 residues long. CDR3 nucleotides: TGTGCCAGCTCACCTGACAGGGGGGGACAGCATTTT. Protein: CASSPDRGGQHF. Supplemented by reference TRBV18 and TRBJ1-5, the full variable domain reads NAGVMQNPRHLVRRRGQEARLRCSPMKGHSHVYWYRQLPEEGLKFMVYLQKENIIDESGMPKERFSAEFPKEGPSILRIQQVVRGDSAAYFCASSPDRGGQHFGDGTRLSIL.

The chain is built from TRBV29-1 and TRBJ2-1; perhaps TRBD2 as D (5 bases). Germline CDR1 SQVTM, CDR2 ANQGSEA. The CDR3 sequence is 14 residues long. V was pared by 5 bases and J by 0 bases, with 11 bases between. Here the CDR3 DNA reads TGCAGCGTTTTGAGCGGAAGCTCCTACAATGAGCAGTTCTTC. Protein product: CSVLSGSSYNEQFF.

The chain couples TRBV20-1 to TRBJ2-1; possible D gene TRBD1, 5 bases. Trimming cost V 3 bases and J 1 base, with 16 bases left between them. This CDR3 comprises 16 residues. Germline V gives CDR1 DFQATT, CDR2 SNEGSKA (reference sequence). The CDR3 is CSASESSAGSYNEQFF. As DNA, the CDR3 is TGCAGTGCTAGTGAATCTTCGGCAGGGTCCTACAATGAGCAGTTCTTC.

This chain links TRBV3-1 (or the pseudogene TRBV3-2) with TRBJ2-7; the match to TRBD2 covers 13 bases. The CDR3 is 16 amino acids. Per the germline V gene, CDR1 is LGHDT and CDR2 is YNNKEL (reference sequence). J was trimmed by 3 bases and V by 5 bases; bases with no gene match: 7. Here the CDR3 reads CASSGIGTSGIYEQYF. CDR3 in DNA: TGTGCCAGCAGCGGAATCGGGACTAGCGGGATCTACGAGCAGTACTTC.

V usage is TRBV15 and J usage is TRBJ2-1; 8 bases are shared with TRBD2. CDR1 is LNHNV, CDR2 YYDKDF, per germline (reference sequence). The CDR3 sequence is 17 residues long. The V and J ends lost 2 bases and 6 bases, in that order; junction bases with no gene match: 12. CDR3 in DNA: TGTGCCACCAGCAGAAAGGCGGGAGGAAACGTCGGCAATGAGCAGTTCTTC. Its protein is CATSRKAGGNVGNEQFF.

The V and J genes are TRBV19 and TRBJ2-7; TRBD1 agrees at 9 bases. The germline V gene encodes CDR1 LNHDA and CDR2 SQIVND (reference sequence). The CDR3 is made up of 15 amino acids. Losses at the gene ends were 7 bases for V and 3 bases for J; bases not matched to a gene: 10. The CDR3 nucleotides read TGTGCCAGTATGGACCCCGGACAGGGGATCTACGAGCAGTACTTC. As protein: CASMDPGQGIYEQYF.

The chain uses TRBV7-8 and TRBJ2-7; TRBD2 aligns across 7 bases. The CDR3 totals 13 residues. V lost 0 bases, J lost 4 bases, and 0 bases stayed unmatched. Germline loops: CDR1 SGHVS, CDR2 FQNEAQ. Here the CDR3 reads CASSLAGGYEQYF. CDR3 in DNA: TGTGCCAGCAGCTTAGCGGGAGGGTACGAGCAGTACTTC.

The chain carries TRBV9 and TRBJ1-6; TRBD1 agrees at 7 bases. V dropped 3 bases and J dropped 8; count of bases not matched to a gene: 8. The CDR3 has 15 amino acids. The germline CDR1 and CDR2 sequences are SGDLS and YYNGEE. CDR3 nucleotides: TGTGCCAGCAGCGGAAGAACAGGGGTGGATTCACCCCTCCACTTT. Translated: CASSGRTGVDSPLHF. Full variable domain (outside the CDR3, taken from reference TRBV9 and TRBJ1-6): DSGVTQTPKHLITATGQRVTLRCSPRSGDLSVYWYQQSLDQGLQFLIQYYNGEERAKGNILERFSAQQFPDLHSELNLSSLELGDSALYFCASSGRTGVDSPLHFGNGTRLTVT.

This sequence joins TRBV29-1 and TRBJ2-3; 8 bases fit TRBD1. The germline V gene has CDR1 SQVTM and CDR2 ANQGSEA. J lost 3 bases, V lost 7 bases, and 6 bases had no gene match. The CDR3 has 13 amino acids. DNA of the CDR3: TGCAGCGCCGGACAGGGAGGAACAGATACGCAGTATTTT. This gives the protein CSAGQGGTDTQYF.

The chain links TRBV6-5 to TRBJ2-4; 7 bases match TRBD1. V gave up 6 bases and J gave up 0 bases; unmatched junction bases: 5. Per the germline V gene, CDR1 is MNHEY and CDR2 is SVGAGI. The length of the CDR3 is 15 residues. Written as DNA, the CDR3 is TGTGCCAGCAGAGGGACAGACTTAGCCAAAAACATTCAGTACTTC. Its protein is CASRGTDLAKNIQYF.

The chain employs TRBV4-3 and TRBJ1-1, with TRBD1 matching over 8 bases. The CDR3 loop spans 15 amino acids. Germline assignment: CDR1 LGHNA and CDR2 YSLEER. The J segment lost 5 bases and the V segment lost 0 bases, leaving 5 bases of the junction unmatched. CDR3 bases: TGCGCCAGCAGCCAAGACAGGGGGCGAGGGACTGAAGCTTTCTTT. It is translated as CASSQDRGRGTEAFF.

The J gene is TRBJ2-1, the V gene TRBV24-1, with 9 nucleotides matching TRBD1. CDR3 length: 15 residues. With 3 bases clipped from V and 6 bases from J, the junction kept 5 bases outside the gene matches. CDR1 is KGHDR and CDR2 is SFDVKD in the germline V gene. The CDR3: CATSDQRTGANEQFF. The DNA for the CDR3 is TGTGCCACCAGTGATCAAAGGACAGGGGCCAATGAGCAGTTCTTC.

The rearrangement joins TRBV5-1 to TRBJ2-6; weak D call: TRBD1 (5 bases). V gave up 4 bases and J gave up 2 bases, with 13 bases separating them. Germline CDR1 SGHRS, CDR2 YFSETQ. The CDR3 extends over 16 amino acids. As DNA, the CDR3 is TGCGCCAGCAGCACCGGACACTTGGCTGGGGCCAACGTCCTGACTTTC. Protein product: CASSTGHLAGANVLTF.